What follows describes a single TCR beta chain. Antigen: not known. This record belongs to a study of T cell repertoires in ileal Crohn's disease. Study context: Median disease duration was approximately eight years; 35% to 45% smoked at surgery. Thiopurines (around twelve) or anti-TNF agents (approximately 19) were given postoperatively to about half. Notes on the study in general: Compared with CD4 T cells, sorted CD8 cells carried more expanded clones.

The time point: neoterminal ileum biopsy at postoperative endoscopy, about 6 months after surgery. Adults with ileal or ileocolonic Crohn's disease and an indication for resection were eligible. Method: immunoSEQ multiplex PCR; TCRdb's copy keeps in-frame clones and lacks some. The sample consists of roughly 5,000 clones, under 75% of them appearing once. The sequence was obtained from an adult with Crohn's disease. Specimen: ileal tissue.

CDR3 nucleotide sequence: TGTGCCAGCAGCAAGGGACAGGTAGACGAGCAGTACGTC. Its protein is CASSKGQVDEQYV. The J gene is TRBJ2-7, the V gene TRBV9; TRBD1 matches at 8 bases. Germline trimming cut 4 bases from V and 5 bases from J; bases unmatched to any gene: 5. Per the germline V gene, CDR1 is SGDLS and CDR2 is YYNGEE. This CDR3 comprises 13 residues.